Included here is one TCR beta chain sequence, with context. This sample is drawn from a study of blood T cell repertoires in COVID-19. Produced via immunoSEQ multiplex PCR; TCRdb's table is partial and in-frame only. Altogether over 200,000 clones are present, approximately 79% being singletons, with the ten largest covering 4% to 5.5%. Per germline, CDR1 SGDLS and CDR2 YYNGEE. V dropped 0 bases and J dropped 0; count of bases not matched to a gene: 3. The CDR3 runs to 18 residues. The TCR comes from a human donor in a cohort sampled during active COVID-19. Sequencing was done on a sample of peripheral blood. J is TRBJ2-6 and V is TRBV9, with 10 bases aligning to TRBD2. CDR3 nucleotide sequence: TGTGCCAGCAGCGTAGGACTAGCGGGCGTCTCTGGGGCCAACGTCCTGACTTTC. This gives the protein CASSVGLAGVSGANVLTF.